The T cell receptor (beta chain) described here comes from a study of T-cell memory formation after mild COVID-19. This clonotype was observed a single time. TCRdb reprocessed the 5' RACE reads with MiXCR, giving one entry per CDR3 protein. The sample holds around 370,000 distinct CDR3 sequences, over 20% seen once. The V gene's germline CDR1 is GTSNPN and CDR2 SVGIG (reference sequence). This CDR3 contains 13 residues. V was trimmed by 2 bases and J by 7 bases, leaving 11 bases between them. The rearrangement uses TRBV30 and TRBJ2-2; D gene ambiguous. Sequencing was carried out using PBMCs or a T cell subset sorted from them (not recorded which). This TCR came from an adult woman who had mild COVID-19 (a few samples of this study predate the infection). Cell type and time point are not known. CDR3 nucleotide sequence: TGTGCCTGGAGTCCATTCCCCCTCGGGGAGCTGTTTTTT. It is translated as CAWSPFPLGELFF.